This TCR beta chain was recorded in a study of T cell repertoires in cytomegalovirus infection. For the study at large: Selected CMV epitopes included recently identified HLA-C-restricted ones as well as well-studied HLA-B-restricted ones. Both a matching HLA type and CMV infection were indicated by public TCR beta signatures.

With V trimmed by 0 bases and J by 2 bases, 4 bases remained unmatched. Germline lookup yields CDR1 MGHRA and CDR2 YSYEKL. This CDR3 contains 16 residues. This clonotype was seen a handful of times. What it binds is unknown. The study's findings and limits: Pooled public TCR beta family frequency picked out CMV carriers with the relevant HLA. HLA-C-restricted CMV clonotypes gave the most frequent clonotype in two of eight donors.

MiXCR, run by TCRdb on the reads, gives a single entry per CDR3 protein. The sample lists about 700,000 distinct CDR3 sequences, roughly 33% occurring once. The V call is TRBV4-1, the J call TRBJ2-3; 8 bases line up with TRBD2. The material was cultured PBMCs, obtained from culture after CMV antigen stimulation. The receptor's source is a human donor in good health (CMV status not recorded). Some clones in this sample may be carry-over from other donors' samples. Written as DNA, the CDR3 is TGCGCCAGCAGCCAAGATGCCGGGGGGGACACAGATACGCAGTATTTT. Its translation is CASSQDAGGDTDTQYF.